This entry concerns a single TCR beta chain. What it binds is unknown. Mismatch with germline at one junction end may stem from a read error. Each 20-30 mg portion of unsorted bulk tissue served as the source for co-extraction of RNA and DNA. Treatment of the patients' primary liver carcinoma consisted of surgical resection. Each tumor had five separate regions sampled. The data were obtained in a study of tumor-infiltrating lymphocytes in primary liver carcinoma. Study results and limitations: Tumor specimens were characterized by a significantly higher top-250-clone fraction than blood (p = 0.039). Only about 7-25% of top clones were detected in each of the five tumor regions.

Production of TCR beta cDNA used about 500 ng total RNA together with a constant-region primer. Amplification in three nested multiplex PCR rounds with slightly modified ARM-PCR gave rise to TCR beta libraries. With TRBV1-TRBV30 forward primers and a C-beta reverse primer, the first two PCR rounds were run for roughly 10 cycles each. TCRdb recomputed calls from the multiplex PCR reads with MiXCR, one row per CDR3 protein. Of some 190,000 distinct CDR3 sequences in the sample, around 85% were seen once. The CDR3 consists of 15 residues. Germline V gene sequence: CDR1 SGHAT, CDR2 FQNNGV. The receptor was derived from a man aged 35-49 years with primary liver carcinoma and hepatitis B virus infection. Source material: tumor tissue from primary liver carcinoma. The chain uses TRBV11-2 and TRBJ1-6; no definite D call. CDR3 nucleotide sequence: TGTGCAAGCAGCCGCGACGATAGGGCCTATTCACCCCTCCACTTT. As protein: CASSRDDRAYSPLHF.